This T cell receptor beta chain originates from a study of spatial heterogeneity in lung cancer. Study-wide background: Within raw reads, each unique TCR and UMI combination appeared on average more than ten times.

Every individual TCR cDNA molecule carried its own unique molecular identifier, which allowed correction of PCR and sequencing errors. Each CDR3 protein is one row after TCRdb ran MiXCR on the 5' RACE reads. The profile covers about 7,000 distinct CDR3 sequences, with around 8.6% appearing a single time and about half taken by the ten largest. Indicated time point: sample taken at primary tumor resection. Whole RNA, which was extracted from tumor, nontumor lung tissue or frozen PBMC, was sequenced without any cell sorting. V trimming: 4 bases; J trimming: 8 bases; junction bases outside the gene matches: 5. The germline V gene has CDR1 SGHRS and CDR2 YFSETQ. This CDR3 comprises 12 residues. This clonotype appeared many times. This beta chain turned up in a library designed for alpha chains; as an off-target read, its abundance says little.

The receptor comes from a male donor with early-stage non-small cell lung cancer. Here the sequenced sample was PBMCs, taken at surgery. The chain combines TRBV5-1 with TRBJ1-2, with TRBD1 matching over 7 bases. This CDR3 is CASSTEGGGYTF. DNA of the CDR3: TGCGCCAGCAGCACGGAAGGGGGCGGCTACACCTTC. Full variable domain (remainder filled in from reference TRBV5-1 and TRBJ1-2): KAGVTQTPRYLIKTRGQQVTLSCSPISGHRSVSWYQQTPGQGLQFLFEYFSETQRNKGNFPGRFSGRQFSNSRSEMNVSTLELGDSALYLCASSTEGGGYTFGSGTRLTVV.